The 24 T cell receptor beta chains reported below all come from one sample, sequenced in a study of T cells after yellow fever vaccination. From the 5' RACE reads, TCRdb called clonotypes with MiXCR, one entry per CDR3 protein. The table lists around 310,000 distinct CDR3 sequences, approximately 4.2% of them singletons. The sample here was PBMCs, taken 5 days after the yellow fever booster vaccination. These receptor sequences come from a man between 18 and 35 years old who received the YFV17D yellow fever vaccine.

This clonotype came up a few times. The chain uses TRBV14 and TRBJ1-5; no reliable D call. V dropped 0 bases and J dropped 3 bases, with 3 bases sitting between them. CDR1 and CDR2 from the germline V gene are SGHDN and FVKESK. The CDR3 totals 13 residues. The CDR3 region has the DNA TGTGCCAGCAGCCAAGAACACAATCAGCCCCAGCATTTT. This gives the protein CASSQEHNQPQHF.

Only a few counts were recorded for this clonotype. The DNA for the CDR3 is TGTGCCATCAGTGAGTGGGACAGGGGCTACACCTTC. Encoded protein: CAISEWDRGYTF. The chain carries TRBV10-3 and TRBJ1-2; 8 nucleotides line up with TRBD1. V dropped 1 base and J dropped 8; count of bases not matched to a gene: 0. CDR3 length: 12 amino acids. Germline loops: CDR1 ENHRY, CDR2 SYGVKD.

This clonotype has ten or more counts. The CDR3 nucleotides are TGTGCCAGCAGCCAAGGCGGATGGGGCAATCAGCCCCAGCATTTT. Translating gives CASSQGGWGNQPQHF. V is TRBV3-1 and J is TRBJ1-5; D remains unclear. Germline CDR1 is LGHDT and CDR2 is YNNKEL (reference sequence). Trimming removed 1 base from V and 2 bases from J, with 9 bases in between. The CDR3 contains 15 residues.

The chain is built from TRBV7-9 and TRBJ1-4; no definite D call. This CDR3 contains 10 residues. Germline V CDR1 and CDR2: SEHNR, FQNEAQ (reference sequence). The V and J ends lost 3 bases and 13 bases respectively, with 6 bases between them. CDR3 coding DNA: TGTGCCAGCAGCTTCGGGAGACTGTTTTTT. Translation: CASSFGRLFF.

The V and J genes are TRBV6-5 and TRBJ1-1, with 9 nucleotides matching TRBD1. Germline lookup yields CDR1 MNHEY and CDR2 SVGAGI. The trim removed 2 bases at V and 0 bases at J, leaving 10 bases unmatched. This CDR3 contains 18 residues. The CDR3 nucleotides are TGTGCCAGCAGTTACGGGTATGGGACAGGGCACTTGAACACTGAAGCTTTCTTT. Translation: CASSYGYGTGHLNTEAFF.

The sample holds a few counts of this clonotype. The chain employs TRBV5-1 and TRBJ1-1; 9 bases are a match to TRBD1. From germline, CDR1 is SGHRS and CDR2 YFSETQ. The V and J ends lost 8 bases and 3 bases, in that order; junction bases with no gene match: 8. CDR3 length: 14 residues. CDR3 residues: CASTGTGTDTEAFF. CDR3 DNA: TGCGCCAGTACAGGGACAGGGACGGACACTGAAGCTTTCTTT. Together with reference TRBV5-1 and TRBJ1-1, the CDR3 gives the full variable domain: KAGVTQTPRYLIKTRGQQVTLSCSPISGHRSVSWYQQTPGQGLQFLFEYFSETQRNKGNFPGRFSGRQFSNSRSEMNVSTLELGDSALYLCASTGTGTDTEAFFGQGTRLTVV.

The chain is built from TRBV24-1 and TRBJ1-1; 9 bases match TRBD1. Germline lookup yields CDR1 KGHDR and CDR2 SFDVKD. J lost 3 bases, V lost 6 bases, and 4 bases had no gene match. This CDR3 region has 14 residues. As DNA, the CDR3 is TGTGCCACCAGTCAGGGACAGGGTTACACTGAAGCTTTCTTT. Its translation: CATSQGQGYTEAFF.

There are a few counts of this clonotype. This chain joins TRBV7-6 and TRBJ2-2; D is possibly TRBD1 (5 bases). V lost 1 base, J lost 0 bases, and 12 bases lay in between. Germline V gene sequence: CDR1 SGHVS, CDR2 FNYEAQ. This CDR3 has 17 amino acids. The CDR3 DNA reads as TGTGCCAGCAGCTTAGAAAGGGGCAGGGCGAACACCGGGGAGCTGTTTTTT. This gives the protein CASSLERGRANTGELFF.

The chain recombines TRBV7-9 with TRBJ2-7, with TRBD1 matching 7 bases. J was trimmed by 3 bases and V by 7 bases; bases with no gene match: 6. CDR1 is SEHNR and CDR2 is FQNEAQ in the germline V gene (reference sequence). CDR3 size: 13 residues. In nucleotides, the CDR3 is TGTGCCAGCAACCGGGACAGTGTCTACGAGCAGTACTTC. This codes for CASNRDSVYEQYF.

This clonotype was picked up a small number of times. The V and J genes are TRBV12-3 or TRBV12-4 and TRBJ1-4, with D maybe TRBD1 (6 bases). This CDR3 comprises 15 residues. V lost 6 bases and J lost 7, with 18 bases in between. This CDR3 is CASSRRGGSGEKLFF. CDR3 in DNA: TGTGCCAGCAGCCGGAGGGGGGGGTCAGGTGAAAAACTGTTTTTT.

Ten or more counts support this clonotype. The rearrangement links TRBV12-3 or TRBV12-4 to TRBJ2-7, with 7 positions matching TRBD1. The V segment lost 1 base and the J segment 5 bases; nucleotides outside the gene matches: 2. This CDR3 is built from 13 residues. CDR3 sequence (DNA): TGTGCCAGCAGTTTAGGGACAGGTGACGAGCAGTACTTC. Encoded protein: CASSLGTGDEQYF.

The rearrangement links TRBV6-5 to TRBJ2-1; 7 nucleotides agree with TRBD1. V shed 6 bases, J shed 5 bases, and the junction held 13 bases outside the gene matches. The CDR3 extends over 16 amino acids. Germline CDR1 is MNHEY and CDR2 is SVGAGI. The CDR3, as DNA: TGTGCCAGCAGCTACGACTCGACAGGGCCAAACAATGAGCAGTTCTTC. This gives the protein CASSYDSTGPNNEQFF.

The sample holds a few counts of this clonotype. V is TRBV10-2 and J is TRBJ2-2, with D hard to call. Germline V lookup: CDR1 WSHSY, CDR2 SAAADI. V was trimmed by 6 bases and J by 0 bases, leaving 8 bases between them. The CDR3 has 14 residues. The CDR3 coding sequence is TGCGCCAGCAGGGAAAATACGAACACCGGGGAGCTGTTTTTT. It translates to CASRENTNTGELFF.

The chain employs TRBV4-3 and TRBJ2-1; maybe TRBD1 (5 bases). Germline CDR1 is LGHNA and CDR2 is YSLEER. Deletions cut 0 bases from V and 5 bases from J, with 11 bases between. CDR3 size: 15 residues. The CDR3 nucleotides read TGCGCCAGCAGCCAAGAGGGCAGGGTCCACAATGAGCAGTTCTTC. Its protein is CASSQEGRVHNEQFF.

This clonotype was counted at least ten times. The V call is TRBV12-3 or TRBV12-4, the J call TRBJ1-1; a weak D match, TRBD1 (5 bases). Trimming cost V 3 bases and J 5 bases, with 16 bases left between them. The CDR3 contains 15 residues. CDR3 residues: CASSFPHAGDTEAFF. The CDR3 DNA reads as TGTGCCAGCAGTTTCCCCCACGCGGGGGATACTGAAGCTTTCTTT.

This clonotype has at least ten counts. The chain uses TRBV7-3 and TRBJ2-5; 9 positions match TRBD1. There are 15 residues in the CDR3. The germline V gene encodes CDR1 SGHTA and CDR2 FQGTGA. Trimming cost V 4 bases and J 4 bases; bases outside gene matches: 7. This chain's CDR3 is CASSSGQGVGETQYF. In nucleotides, the CDR3 is TGTGCCAGCAGCTCGGGACAGGGTGTTGGAGAGACCCAGTACTTC. Using reference TRBV7-3 and TRBJ2-5 for the parts outside the CDR3, the full variable domain is GAGVSQTPSNKVTEKGKYVELRCDPISGHTALYWYRQSLGQGPEFLIYFQGTGAADDSGLPNDRFFAVRPEGSVSTLKIQRTERGDSAVYLCASSSGQGVGETQYFGPGTRLLVL.

This clonotype came up many times. The V gene is TRBV12-3 or TRBV12-4, the J gene TRBJ1-2; 11 nucleotides agree with TRBD1. CDR3 length: 13 amino acids. V was pared by 4 bases and J by 8 bases, with 3 bases of the junction left unmatched. The CDR3: CASSSDRGLGYTF. The CDR3 coding sequence is TGTGCCAGCAGTTCGGACAGGGGGCTCGGCTACACCTTC.

This clonotype was observed a handful of times. This sequence joins TRBV3-1 and TRBJ2-2; a weak D match, TRBD1 (6 bases). This CDR3 comprises 15 residues. Trimming stripped 3 bases from V and 3 bases from J, with 11 bases between. Germline values: CDR1 LGHDT, CDR2 YNNKEL (reference sequence). The CDR3 nucleotides are TGTGCCAGCAGCCAGTCGCAGGGGCACACCGGGGAGCTGTTTTTT. This gives the protein CASSQSQGHTGELFF.

In its sample, this clonotype was seen a few times. V gene TRBV2 combines with J gene TRBJ2-5; D remains ambiguous. Looked up from germline, CDR1 is SNHLY and CDR2 is FYNNEI. This CDR3 is built from 17 residues. Deletions cut 8 bases from V and 2 bases from J, with 24 bases between. Here the CDR3 reads CASRSRVLSSLQETQYF. In DNA, the CDR3 is TGTGCCAGCCGATCTCGAGTCCTCTCGTCCCTACAAGAGACCCAGTACTTC.

This clonotype was recorded a few times. The chain combines TRBV5-4 with TRBJ2-5, with unresolved D. V was shortened by 0 bases and J by 2 bases, with 8 bases between the two germline ends. The CDR3 runs to 14 residues. In germline, CDR1 is SGHNT, CDR2 YYREEE (reference sequence). CDR3 protein: CASSLEGFQETQYF. The CDR3 DNA follows: TGTGCCAGCAGCTTGGAAGGATTTCAAGAGACCCAGTACTTC.

There are a few counts of this clonotype. The chain uses TRBV20-1 and TRBJ2-1; D remains ambiguous. V lost 1 base to trimming and J lost 0 bases, with 16 bases between them. The CDR3 is 17 amino acids. Germline values: CDR1 DFQATT, CDR2 SNEGSKA (reference sequence). CDR3 in DNA: TGCAGTGCTAGAGCCATAAGCTGGAAGAGCTCCTACAATGAGCAGTTCTTC. Translated, it gives CSARAISWKSSYNEQFF.

The table lists this clonotype with many counts. J is TRBJ2-7 and V is TRBV10-1; TRBD2 might be the D (6 bases). CDR1 and CDR2 from the germline V gene are WNHNN and SYGVQD (reference sequence). V gave up 2 bases and J gave up 1 base, with 21 bases separating them. The CDR3 extends over 18 amino acids. CDR3 loop: CASSETGDFPRGSYEQYF. As DNA, the CDR3 is TGCGCCAGCAGTGAGACGGGGGACTTTCCTAGGGGTTCCTACGAGCAGTACTTC.

This clonotype came up a few times. The chain links TRBV5-1 to TRBJ1-6, with 9 bases lining up with TRBD1. V trimming: 4 bases; J trimming: 7 bases; junction bases outside the gene matches: 3. The CDR3 runs 14 residues. Per the germline V gene, CDR1 is SGHRS and CDR2 is YFSETQ. The DNA for the CDR3 is TGCGCCAGCAGCGCCGGGACAGGGAATTCACCCCTCCACTTT. Protein product: CASSAGTGNSPLHF.

This clonotype was seen many times. The chain employs TRBV7-6 and TRBJ1-1; 7 positions match TRBD1. The CDR3 has 14 residues. Germline V lookup: CDR1 SGHVS, CDR2 FNYEAQ. J gave up 3 bases and V 4 bases, and 5 bases lay outside the gene matches. DNA of the CDR3: TGTGCCAGCAGCTCCCAGGGGGGCTACACTGAAGCTTTCTTT. The encoded protein is CASSSQGGYTEAFF.